Below are 28 T cell receptor beta chains sequenced from a single sample in a study of blood T cells in healthy people across ages. Together with a sample-barcoded 5' primer, a J-beta primer mix was included in a second PCR lasting about 6 to 11 cycles. TCRdb re-called the 5' RACE reads through MiXCR, storing one row per CDR3 protein. This table has 800,000 or so distinct CDR3 sequences, about half appearing once. Sample: blood. These receptors were obtained from an elderly man in good health.

The chain has TRBV7-9 and TRBJ2-3; possibly TRBD2 for D (6 bases). The germline V gene has CDR1 SEHNR and CDR2 FQNEAQ (reference sequence). V was trimmed by 5 bases and J by 8 bases, leaving 17 bases between them. The CDR3 runs to 14 residues. CDR3 coding DNA: TGTGCCAGCAGCCCCCTGGGAGGTCCAGGTACGCAGTATTTT. It yields the protein CASSPLGGPGTQYF. Full variable domain (rest looked up from reference TRBV7-9 and TRBJ2-3): DTGVSQNPRHKITKRGQNVTFRCDPISEHNRLYWYRQTLGQGPEFLTYFQNEAQLEKSRLLSDRFSAERPKGSFSTLEIQRTEQGDSAMYLCASSPLGGPGTQYFGPGTRLTVL.

V is TRBV18 and J is TRBJ2-7; 9 bases are a match to TRBD1. V gave up 6 bases and J gave up 5 bases; unmatched junction bases: 8. Germline CDR1 and CDR2: KGHSH and LQKENI. There are 14 residues in the CDR3. In DNA form, the CDR3 reads TGTGCCAGCTCCCCGTCCCGGGACAGGGACGAGCAGTACTTC. Its translation: CASSPSRDRDEQYF. Full variable domain (outside the CDR3, taken from reference TRBV18 and TRBJ2-7): NAGVMQNPRHLVRRRGQEARLRCSPMKGHSHVYWYRQLPEEGLKFMVYLQKENIIDESGMPKERFSAEFPKEGPSILRIQQVVRGDSAAYFCASSPSRDRDEQYFGPGTRLTVT.

The chain carries TRBV27 and TRBJ2-5, with 8 bases lining up with TRBD2. The CDR3 consists of 15 residues. Trimming took 4 bases from V and 3 from J; bases not matched to a gene: 7. The germline CDR1 and CDR2 sequences are MNHEY and SMNVEV (reference sequence). The CDR3: CASSSGSAGEETQYF. The CDR3 region has the DNA TGTGCCAGCAGTTCGGGGTCAGCGGGAGAAGAGACCCAGTACTTC.

In its sample, this clonotype was seen many times. The chain carries TRBV29-1 and TRBJ2-1, with TRBD2 matching over 8 bases. J was trimmed by 7 bases and V by 4 bases; bases with no gene match: 3. The germline V gene encodes CDR1 SQVTM and CDR2 ANQGSEA. This CDR3 spans 12 amino acids. The DNA for the CDR3 is TGCAGCGTTGGAGCGGGAGATAATGAGCAGTTCTTC. Its translation is CSVGAGDNEQFF.

This chain joins TRBV5-1 and TRBJ2-5; 12 bases match TRBD1. V lost 0 bases and J lost 5; bases outside the gene matches: 8. The CDR3 has 17 amino acids. Germline-derived CDR1 and CDR2 are SGHRS and YFSETQ. The CDR3 coding sequence is TGCGCCAGCAGCTTGGCCGGGACAGGGGGCACAGGCGAGACCCAGTACTTC. Encoded protein: CASSLAGTGGTGETQYF.

This clonotype has ten or more counts. The chain uses TRBV20-1 and TRBJ1-2; TRBD1 is a possible D gene (6 bases). The CDR3 length is 13 residues. Trimming took off 3 bases at V and 2 bases at J, with 10 bases between the two ends. The germline gives CDR1 DFQATT, CDR2 SNEGSKA (reference sequence). The CDR3, as DNA: TGCAGTGCTAGTAGACAGGAGAACTATGGCTACACCTTC. It is translated as CSASRQENYGYTF.

In its sample, this clonotype was seen a few times. The rearrangement uses TRBV7-2 and TRBJ2-3; unclear D gene. Per germline, CDR1 SGHTA and CDR2 FQGNSA. The germline V and J ends were trimmed by 3 bases and 5 bases, with 15 bases remaining between them. The CDR3 contains 15 residues. CDR3 in DNA: TGTGCCAGCAGCTTGAGCTGGCAGAAGGTAGATACGCAGTATTTT. It specifies CASSLSWQKVDTQYF.

Details on this clonotype: A single base separates this from a much larger clone, so it may be a read error. DNA for the CDR3: TGTGCCAGCAGCACCGGTGGTCAGCCCCAGCATTTT. It is translated as CASSTGGQPQHF. V is TRBV5-5 and J is TRBJ1-5; D uncertain. Trimming removed 4 bases from V and 6 bases from J, with 8 bases in between. This CDR3 has 12 amino acids. Germline-derived CDR1 and CDR2 are SGHKS and YYEKEE (reference sequence).

This sequence joins TRBV7-2 and TRBJ1-2; D remains unclear. V lost 5 bases and J 7 bases, leaving 8 bases between the germline ends. The CDR3 covers 11 residues. Germline V gene data show CDR1 as SGHTA and CDR2 as FQGNSA. In DNA form, the CDR3 reads TGTGCCAGCAGCGAATCCATTGGCTACACCTTC. This translates into CASSESIGYTF. The entire variable domain, with the rest obtained from reference TRBV7-2 and TRBJ1-2, is as follows: GAGVSQSPSNKVTEKGKDVELRCDPISGHTALYWYRQSLGQGLEFLIYFQGNSAPDKSGLPSDRFSAERTGGSVSTLTIQRTQQEDSAVYLCASSESIGYTFGSGTRLTVV.

The chain employs TRBV10-3 and TRBJ1-2; a possible D gene is TRBD1 (5 bases). Germline CDR1 reads ENHRY; CDR2 reads SYGVKD. V lost 4 bases, J lost 6 bases, and 15 bases lay in between. This CDR3 is 14 amino acids long. CDR3 sequence reads: CAISAPPGRDGYTF. CDR3 DNA: TGTGCCATCAGTGCCCCTCCAGGGAGAGATGGCTACACCTTC.

The chain uses TRBV20-1 and TRBJ2-7; 8 positions match TRBD2. The CDR3 runs 15 residues. V lost 5 bases to trimming and J lost 10 bases; unmatched junction nucleotides: 19. Germline V gives CDR1 DFQATT, CDR2 SNEGSKA (reference sequence). The CDR3 DNA reads TGCAGTGCTCAAGGGGCTAGCCCCGGGAGGGAGGCCCAGTACTTC. This gives the protein CSAQGASPGREAQYF.

The rearrangement joins TRBV28 to TRBJ2-5; D may match TRBD1 or TRBD2 (5 bases each). Trimming cost V 5 bases and J 6 bases, with 13 bases left between them. Looked up from germline, CDR1 is MDHEN and CDR2 is SYDVKM. CDR3 length: 13 amino acids. The CDR3 nucleotides read TGTGCCAGCAGTGCCGGGACCCGAAAGACCCAGTACTTC. Residues: CASSAGTRKTQYF.

This clonotype was counted a few times. The rearrangement uses TRBV30 and TRBJ1-1; D is uncertain. There are 15 residues in the CDR3. V lost 0 bases and J lost 7, with 18 bases in between. Germline CDR1 GTSNPN, CDR2 SVGIG (reference sequence). Written as DNA, the CDR3 is TGTGCCTGGAGTGTACGACTTAGGGCCTCCGGTGAAGCTTTCTTT. Amino acids: CAWSVRLRASGEAFF.

The CDR3 spells CASRSSGGDTDTQYF. DNA of the CDR3: TGCGCCAGCAGGAGTAGCGGGGGCGACACAGATACGCAGTATTTT. V usage is TRBV5-1 and J usage is TRBJ2-3, with 9 bases aligning to TRBD2. The CDR3 length is 15 residues. Germline V CDR1 and CDR2: SGHRS, YFSETQ. V lost 5 bases, J lost 2 bases, and 6 bases stayed unmatched.

There are many counts of this clonotype. The chain recombines TRBV20-1 with TRBJ2-4; 14 nucleotides match TRBD2. The germline V gene encodes CDR1 DFQATT and CDR2 SNEGSKA (reference sequence). The V segment lost 3 bases and the J segment 2 bases; nucleotides outside the gene matches: 3. The CDR3 length is 16 residues. The CDR3 sequence is CSARGTSGSTKNIQYF. The CDR3 DNA follows: TGCAGTGCTAGGGGGACTAGCGGGAGCACCAAAAACATTCAGTACTTC.

The V gene is TRBV20-1, the J gene TRBJ2-3; a possible D gene is TRBD2 (5 bases). The CDR3 length is 16 residues. Germline V lookup: CDR1 DFQATT, CDR2 SNEGSKA (reference sequence). V was cut by 6 bases and J by 6 bases, with 25 bases left in between. CDR3 loop: CSADSGDQSVADTQYF. CDR3 nucleotide sequence: TGCAGTGCCGATTCTGGGGATCAATCCGTAGCGGATACGCAGTATTTT.

V and J are TRBV12-3 or TRBV12-4 and TRBJ2-7; tentatively, D is TRBD1 (6 bases). V was pared by 3 bases and J by 7 bases, with 16 bases between. CDR3 length equals 14 residues. CDR3 amino acids: CASSFRIQGTEQYF. DNA of the CDR3: TGTGCCAGCAGTTTCCGGATACAGGGTACGGAGCAGTACTTC.

The gene calls are TRBV27 and TRBJ1-4, with 8 bases that match TRBD1. The CDR3 has 17 amino acids. Germline V gives CDR1 MNHEY, CDR2 SMNVEV (reference sequence). J lost 0 bases, V lost 5 bases, and 8 bases had no gene match. The CDR3 region is CASSGKQGGATNEKLFF. CDR3 coding DNA: TGTGCCAGCAGTGGAAAACAGGGGGGGGCAACTAATGAAAAACTGTTTTTT.

This rearrangement joins TRBV7-2 to TRBJ2-1, with 8 bases identical to TRBD2. The CDR3 loop spans 15 amino acids. V lost 6 bases, J lost 8 bases, and 12 bases stayed unmatched. In germline, CDR1 is SGHTA, CDR2 FQGNSA. CDR3 sequence reads: CASSLSGARMDEQFF. CDR3 coding DNA: TGTGCCAGCAGTCTTAGCGGGGCTAGGATGGATGAGCAGTTCTTC.

At least ten counts were recorded for this clonotype. V is TRBV20-1 and J is TRBJ2-5; TRBD2 agrees at 7 bases. The CDR3 spans 13 residues. Germline trimming cut 6 bases from V and 6 bases from J; bases unmatched to any gene: 10. In germline, CDR1 is DFQATT, CDR2 SNEGSKA (reference sequence). The CDR3 DNA is TGCAGTGCGTCTGAGCGGGAAACGAAGACCCAGTACTTC. The encoded protein is CSASERETKTQYF.

The chain joins TRBV15 to TRBJ2-2; 9 bases match TRBD2. V lost 3 bases, J lost 6 bases, and 5 bases stayed unmatched. The CDR3 runs to 15 residues. Looked up from germline, CDR1 is LNHNV and CDR2 is YYDKDF (reference sequence). CDR3 in DNA: TGTGCCACCAGCAGTAGCGGGAGTCCCTCCGGGGAGCTGTTTTTT. This gives the protein CATSSSGSPSGELFF. Full variable domain (outside the CDR3, taken from reference TRBV15 and TRBJ2-2): DAMVIQNPRYQVTQFGKPVTLSCSQTLNHNVMYWYQQKSSQAPKLLFHYYDKDFNNEADTPDNFQSRRPNTSFCFLDIRSPGLGDTAMYLCATSSSGSPSGELFFGEGSRLTVL.

The chain links TRBV4-2 to TRBJ2-7, with D unclear. The CDR3 is 15 amino acids. Germline V CDR1 and CDR2: LGHNA, YNFKEQ. The V end was cut by 1 base, the J end by 2 bases, with 12 bases between. Here the CDR3 reads CASSQVGENTYEQYF. As DNA, the CDR3 is TGTGCCAGCAGCCAAGTAGGTGAGAATACCTACGAGCAGTACTTC.

The gene calls are TRBV7-2 and TRBJ2-5; D perhaps matches TRBD2 (6 bases). Germline V gene data show CDR1 as SGHTA and CDR2 as FQGNSA. The CDR3 loop spans 12 amino acids. With 4 bases removed from V and 13 bases from J, the gap between germline ends came to 16 bases. CDR3 nucleotides: TGTGCCAGCAGCTCCCTCCGGGACTCGACGTACTTC. Its protein product is CASSSLRDSTYF. Supplemented by reference TRBV7-2 and TRBJ2-5, the full variable domain reads GAGVSQSPSNKVTEKGKDVELRCDPISGHTALYWYRQSLGQGLEFLIYFQGNSAPDKSGLPSDRFSAERTGGSVSTLTIQRTQQEDSAVYLCASSSLRDSTYFGPGTRLLVL.

This chain links TRBV5-1 with TRBJ1-2, with unresolved D. CDR3 length: 14 amino acids. V was cut by 0 bases and J by 0 bases, with 6 bases left in between. The germline V gene has CDR1 SGHRS and CDR2 YFSETQ. CDR3 region: CASSLESANYGYTF. CDR3 DNA: TGCGCCAGCAGCTTGGAATCGGCTAACTATGGCTACACCTTC.

The chain uses TRBV20-1 and TRBJ2-1; D may be TRBD1 (5 bases). Between the trimmed V and J ends, which lost 0 bases and 4 bases, there was a span of 13 bases. Germline V gene sequence: CDR1 DFQATT, CDR2 SNEGSKA (reference sequence). The CDR3 contains 15 residues. The CDR3 protein is CSARDLDNPYNEQFF. For the CDR3, the DNA is TGCAGTGCTAGAGATCTGGACAACCCGTACAATGAGCAGTTCTTC.

The J gene is TRBJ2-1, the V gene TRBV29-1; 11 bases align to TRBD2. The CDR3 totals 19 residues. Germline lookup yields CDR1 SQVTM and CDR2 ANQGSEA. V gave up 4 bases and J gave up 0 bases; unmatched junction bases: 14. CDR3 in DNA: TGCAGCGTTGGAAGGGTTCTAGCGGGGGGCGGGCTCTCCTACAATGAGCAGTTCTTC. Its translation: CSVGRVLAGGGLSYNEQFF.

The count of this clonotype is one. This chain joins TRBV2 and TRBJ2-3; maybe TRBD2 (5 bases). This CDR3 comprises 12 residues. Trimming shortened V by 6 bases and J by 5 bases, and 9 bases separated the two germline ends. Germline CDR1 reads SNHLY; CDR2 reads FYNNEI. CDR3 amino acids: CASSGNEDTQYF. The CDR3 coding sequence is TGTGCCAGCAGCGGGAACGAAGATACGCAGTATTTT. Complete variable domain (other parts from reference TRBV2 and TRBJ2-3): EPEVTQTPSHQVTQMGQEVILRCVPISNHLYFYWYRQILGQKVEFLVSFYNNEISEKSEIFDDQFSVERPDGSNFTLKIRSTKLEDSAMYFCASSGNEDTQYFGPGTRLTVL.

This clonotype was counted ten times or more. The chain uses TRBV29-1 and TRBJ2-5; 12 nucleotides agree with TRBD2. The CDR3 contains 16 residues. Germline CDR1 and CDR2: SQVTM and ANQGSEA. Losses at the gene ends were 4 bases for V and 4 bases for J; bases not matched to a gene: 10. DNA for the CDR3: TGCAGCGTTGGTCGACTAGCGGGAGTAGTCGTAGAGACCCAGTACTTC. It translates to CSVGRLAGVVVETQYF.